Listed below are T cell receptor beta chains from one sample, sequenced in a study of T cell clonotyping in hematopoietic cell transplantation. The method was immunoSEQ multiplex PCR; TCRdb's version includes in-frame clones alone and lacks a portion of them. The sample carries over 9,500 clones, less than 75% recorded once. The input for sequencing was peripheral blood mononuclear cells, taken 180 days after allogeneic stem cell transplant. The origin of the receptors is a male patient between 55 and 70 years old who had an allogeneic stem cell transplant from an unrelated donor, so the T cells may come from the graft donor. Some clones in this sample may be carry-over from other donors' samples. Both conserved end residues are part of each CDR3. D genes are given only for firm matches. For some rows the clone size is stated as once, few or many, or as a class when expanded; others skip it.

.	TRBJ2-2	TRBV9	.	TGTGCCAGCAGCGTAGCTGACCACCTAGCAGGGGAGCTGTTTTTT	CASSVADHLAGELFF
.	TRBJ1-2	TRBV29-1	.	TGCAGCGTTGTAGATAATAACTATGGCTACACCTTC	CSVVDNNYGYTF
few	TRBJ2-7	TRBV5-6	.	TGTGCCAGCAGCTTGTCTTCCTACGAGCAGTACTTC	CASSLSSYEQYF
.	TRBJ1-1	TRBV10-3	.	TGTGCCATCAGTGAGGGGCGGAACACTGAAGCTTTCTTT	CAISEGRNTEAFF
.	TRBJ1-5	TRBV30	.	TGTGCCTGGAGTGTACATGAGGAGATCAATCAGCCCCAGCATTTT	CAWSVHEEINQPQHF
.	TRBJ2-3	TRBV6-5	.	TGTGCCAGCAGTTACCCAGGACCGAGGGGGAAGTATTTT	CASSYPGPRGKYF
.	TRBJ1-1	TRBV2	TRBD1	TGTGCCAGCAGTGGAACAGGGGGCACTGAAGCTTTCTTT	CASSGTGGTEAFF
few	TRBJ2-1	TRBV5-4	TRBD2	TGTGCCAGCAGCTTGCTGGGACTAGCGGGGCGATACAATGAGCAGTTCTTC	CASSLLGLAGRYNEQFF
.	TRBJ2-5	TRBV30	.	TGTGCCTGGACAGTTCAAGAGACCCAGTACTTC	CAWTVQETQYF
.	TRBJ1-6	TRBV30	.	TGTGCCTGGGGAGATGGGGGGATTAATTCACCCCTCCACTTT	CAWGDGGINSPLHF
.	TRBJ2-7	TRBV6-5	TRBD1	TGTGCCAGCAGCCGACTAGGACAGGGGGCTTACGGGCAGTACTTC	CASSRLGQGAYGQYF
.	TRBJ2-7	TRBV21-1	.	TGTGCCAGCAGCTACGGGACAGGGCCGGTCGGCGAGCAGTACTTC	CASSYGTGPVGEQYF
.	TRBJ2-7	TRBV5-3	.	TGTGCCAGCAGCCTCAGCTCCTACGAGCAGTACTTC	CASSLSSYEQYF
.	TRBJ1-1	TRBV6-5	.	TGTGCCAGCAGTTGGAATAGGGGCACTGAAGCTTTCTTT	CASSWNRGTEAFF